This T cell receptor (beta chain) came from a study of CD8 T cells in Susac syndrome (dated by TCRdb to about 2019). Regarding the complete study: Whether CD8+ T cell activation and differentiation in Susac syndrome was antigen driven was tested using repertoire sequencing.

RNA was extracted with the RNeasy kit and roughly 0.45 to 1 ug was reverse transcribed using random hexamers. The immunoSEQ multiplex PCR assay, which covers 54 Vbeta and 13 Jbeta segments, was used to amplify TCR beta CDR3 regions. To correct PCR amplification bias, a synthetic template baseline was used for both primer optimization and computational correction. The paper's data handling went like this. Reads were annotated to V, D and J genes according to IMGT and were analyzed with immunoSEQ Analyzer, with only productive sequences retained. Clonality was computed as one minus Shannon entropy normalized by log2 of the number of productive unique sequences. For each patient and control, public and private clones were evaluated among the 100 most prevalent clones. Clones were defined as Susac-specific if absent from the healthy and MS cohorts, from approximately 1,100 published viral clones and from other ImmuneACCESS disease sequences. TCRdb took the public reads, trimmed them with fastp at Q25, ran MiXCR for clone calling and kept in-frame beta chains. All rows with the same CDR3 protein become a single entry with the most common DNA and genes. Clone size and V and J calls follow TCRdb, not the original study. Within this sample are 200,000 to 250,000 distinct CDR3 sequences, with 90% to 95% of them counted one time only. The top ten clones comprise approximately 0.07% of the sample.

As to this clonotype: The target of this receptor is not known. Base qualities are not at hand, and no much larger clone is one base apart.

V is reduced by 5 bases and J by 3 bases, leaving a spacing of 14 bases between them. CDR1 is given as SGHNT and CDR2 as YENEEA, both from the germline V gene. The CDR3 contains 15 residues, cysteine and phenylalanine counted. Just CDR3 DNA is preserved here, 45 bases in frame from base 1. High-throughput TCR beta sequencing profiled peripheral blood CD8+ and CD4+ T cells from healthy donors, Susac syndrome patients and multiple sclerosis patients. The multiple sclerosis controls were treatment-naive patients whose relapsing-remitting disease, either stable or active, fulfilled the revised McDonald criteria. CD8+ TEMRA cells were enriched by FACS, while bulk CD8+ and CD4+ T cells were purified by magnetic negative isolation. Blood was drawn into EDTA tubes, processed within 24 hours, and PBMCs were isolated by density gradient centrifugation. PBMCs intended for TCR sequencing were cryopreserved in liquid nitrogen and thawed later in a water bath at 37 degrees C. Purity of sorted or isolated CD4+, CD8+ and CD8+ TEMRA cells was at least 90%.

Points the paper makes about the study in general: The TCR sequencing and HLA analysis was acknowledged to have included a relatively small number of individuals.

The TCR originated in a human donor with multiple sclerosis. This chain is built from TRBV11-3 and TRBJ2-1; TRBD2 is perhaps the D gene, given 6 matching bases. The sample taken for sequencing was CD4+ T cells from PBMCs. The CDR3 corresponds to CASSVLAFNYNEQFF. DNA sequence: TGTGCCAGCAGCGTCCTAGCGTTCAACTACAATGAGCAGTTCTTC.